This T cell receptor (beta chain) was found in a study of technical replicates of blood from four donors. CDR3 length equals 14 residues. In germline, CDR1 is MGHRA, CDR2 YSYEKL. V dropped 6 bases and J dropped 7; count of bases not matched to a gene: 12. Measured with immunoSEQ multiplex PCR; TCRdb has only the in-frame clones, and not every one. The profile shows some 85,000 clones, about 93% of them singletons. The material sequenced was T cells isolated from PBMCs. The chain joins TRBV4-1 to TRBJ2-7, with TRBD1 matching 7 bases. This clonotype originated in a human donor in good health. CDR3 coding DNA: TGCGCCAGCAGTCGAGCCTCGACAGGGAGAGAGCAGTACTTC. It specifies CASSRASTGREQYF.